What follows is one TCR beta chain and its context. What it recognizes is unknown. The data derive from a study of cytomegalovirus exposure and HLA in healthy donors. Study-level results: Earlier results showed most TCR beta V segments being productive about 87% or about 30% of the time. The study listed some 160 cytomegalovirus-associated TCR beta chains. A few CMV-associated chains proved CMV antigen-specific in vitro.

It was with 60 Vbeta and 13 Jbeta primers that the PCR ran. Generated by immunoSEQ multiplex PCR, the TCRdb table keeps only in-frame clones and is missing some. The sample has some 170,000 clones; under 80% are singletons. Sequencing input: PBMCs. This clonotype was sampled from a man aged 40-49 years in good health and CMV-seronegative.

In DNA form, the CDR3 reads TGTGCCAGCAGCGGGGGGGTGGGGGTAATGAACACTGAAGCTTTCTTT. Protein product: CASSGGVGVMNTEAFF. This sequence joins TRBV9 and TRBJ1-1, with D perhaps matching TRBD1 (5 bases). The V end lost 3 bases, the J end lost 0 bases, and 15 bases lay between the germline ends. From germline, CDR1 is SGDLS and CDR2 YYNGEE. The CDR3 is 16 residues long.